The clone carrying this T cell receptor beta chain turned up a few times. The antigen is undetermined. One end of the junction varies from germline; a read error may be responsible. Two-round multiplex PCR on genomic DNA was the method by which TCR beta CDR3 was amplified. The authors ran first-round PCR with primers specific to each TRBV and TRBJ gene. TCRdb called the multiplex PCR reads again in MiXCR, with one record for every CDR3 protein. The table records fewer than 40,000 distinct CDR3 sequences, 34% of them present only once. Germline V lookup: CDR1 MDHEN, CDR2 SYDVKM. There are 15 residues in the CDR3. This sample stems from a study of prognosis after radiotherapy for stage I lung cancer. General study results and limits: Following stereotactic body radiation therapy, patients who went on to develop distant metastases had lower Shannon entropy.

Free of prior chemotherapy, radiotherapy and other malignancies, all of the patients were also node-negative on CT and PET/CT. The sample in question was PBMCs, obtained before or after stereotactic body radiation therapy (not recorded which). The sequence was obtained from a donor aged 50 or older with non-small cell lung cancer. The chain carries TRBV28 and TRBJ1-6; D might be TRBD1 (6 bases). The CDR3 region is CASSGQSTYNSPLHF. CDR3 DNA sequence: TGTGCCAGCAGCGGACAGTCGACCTACAATTCACCCCTCCACTTT.